This T cell receptor (beta chain) is drawn from a study of T cells in Graves' hyperthyroidism and ophthalmopathy. Background on the study: Blood was drawn when the patient was first diagnosed and still untreated. Study results and caveats: Blood also held most thyroid clonotypes expanded beyond 0.001. Prediction of ophthalmopathy progression came a median roughly 6.7 months pre-onset.

RNA transcripts gave rise to amplified TCR beta CDR3 regions. First-round RT-PCR with HTBI primers amplified the TCR CDR3 region. Each CDR3 protein gets one entry after TCRdb re-called the multiplex PCR reads with MiXCR. The sample carries hundreds of thousands of distinct CDR3 sequences, about 15% recorded once. Approximately 9.3 ml of fresh peripheral blood supplied the PBMCs. This clonotype has more than one count but fewer than ten. Its antigen remains unknown. The germline V gene encodes CDR1 DFQATT and CDR2 SNEGSKA (reference sequence). Trimming removed 5 bases from V and 5 bases from J, with 16 bases in between. The CDR3 spans 14 residues.

What was sequenced was blood. The chain links TRBV20-1 to TRBJ2-1; TRBD1 is a possible D gene (5 bases). This clonotype was sampled from a woman between 18 and 29 years old with Graves' ophthalmopathy. CDR3 in amino acids: CSAGQILGHNEQFF. The DNA for the CDR3 is TGCAGTGCTGGACAAATATTGGGTCACAATGAGCAGTTCTTC.